This T cell receptor beta chain was captured by sequencing in a study of breast tumors, draining lymph nodes, adjacent tissues. Study results and limitations: Findings are consistent with lymph node origin and intratumoral expansion of most tumor T cells. Tumors had less TCR diversity than lymph nodes, more than nontumor tissue. Tumor T cell lymph node origin was a supported hypothesis, not proven. Compared with basal-like, luminal-like tumors shared significantly more repertoire with nontumor tissue.

TCRdb re-derived calls from the multiplex PCR reads in MiXCR, one entry per CDR3 protein. The repertoire holds approximately 300,000 distinct CDR3 sequences, with around 30% as singletons. Looked up from germline, CDR1 is ENHRY and CDR2 is SYGVKD. The CDR3 is 14 amino acids. Between the trimmed V and J ends, which lost 3 bases and 1 base, there was a span of 10 bases. Samples came from axillary lymph nodes draining the breast cancer. This clonotype was detected many times. As yet, its antigen is unknown. This sequence was found in a female donor with breast cancer. Some clones in this sample may be carry-over from other donors' samples. Sequencing was done on a sample of axillary lymph node tissue. The genes are TRBV10-3 and TRBJ2-7; D is uncertain. CDR3 in amino acids: CAISDPRRSYEQYF. The CDR3 coding sequence is TGTGCCATCAGTGATCCCCGGCGGTCCTACGAGCAGTACTTC.